The clone carrying this T cell receptor (beta chain) is large in the sample. Its antigen is unidentified. The entry originates in a study of T cell clonotyping in hematopoietic cell transplantation. Study results and limitations: Broader posttransplant TCR repertoire diversity was predicted by graft donor and pretransplant recipient Inverse Simpson Index values. After transplant, recipient diversity fell while pathologically expanded clonotypes grew through day 180. No sorting was done, leaving CD4 and CD8 contributions mixed.

The CDR3 runs 14 residues. Per the germline V gene, CDR1 is MNHNY and CDR2 is SVGAGI (reference sequence). V dropped 5 bases and J dropped 4 bases, with 14 bases sitting between them. Measured with immunoSEQ multiplex PCR; TCRdb has only the in-frame clones, and not every one. The sample consists of over a thousand clones, 40% to 60% of them appearing once. The V call is TRBV6-6, the J call TRBJ1-2, with D maybe TRBD1 (5 bases). This specimen consisted of PBMCs, obtained 180 days after allogeneic stem cell transplant. The TCR was taken from a male patient between 45 and 60 years old who had an allogeneic stem cell transplant from an unrelated donor, so T cells may come from the graft donor. Some clones in this sample may be carry-over from other donors' samples. In nucleotides, the CDR3 is TGTGCCAGCAGTCCGGGACCGACCTTCTATGGCTACACCTTC. This encodes CASSPGPTFYGYTF.